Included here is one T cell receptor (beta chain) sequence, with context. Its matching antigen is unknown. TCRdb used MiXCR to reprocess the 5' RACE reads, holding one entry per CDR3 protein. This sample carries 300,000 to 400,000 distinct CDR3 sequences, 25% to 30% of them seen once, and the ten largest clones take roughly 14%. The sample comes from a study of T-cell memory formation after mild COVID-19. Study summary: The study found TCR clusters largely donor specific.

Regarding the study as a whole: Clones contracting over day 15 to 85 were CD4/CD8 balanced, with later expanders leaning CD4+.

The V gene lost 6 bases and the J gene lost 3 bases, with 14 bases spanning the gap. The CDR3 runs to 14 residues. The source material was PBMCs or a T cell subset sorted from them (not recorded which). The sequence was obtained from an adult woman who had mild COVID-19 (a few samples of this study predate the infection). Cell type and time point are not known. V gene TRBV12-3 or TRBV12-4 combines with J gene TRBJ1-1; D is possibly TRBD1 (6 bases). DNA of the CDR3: TGTGCCAGCAGCAGTACAGGGACTCACACTGAAGCTTTCTTT. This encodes CASSSTGTHTEAFF.